What follows is one T cell receptor (beta chain) and its context. Participant-reported clinical history was the basis for cohort assignment. Recovery meant two consecutive negative NP/OP PCR tests, professional clearance, or resolved symptoms. These data belong to a study of blood T cell repertoires in COVID-19. Study-wide background: Spain, Italy and the United States supplied samples that represented acute and convalescent COVID-19.

In the authors' methods: Scientists estimated how many nucleated cells there were by amplifying reference gene primers. Assay used: immunoSEQ multiplex PCR; TCRdb lists only in-frame clones, some missing. The DNA gave D and trimming, while V, J and clone size come from that table. The sample holds about 310,000 clones; about nine tenths are singletons and the top ten take around 9.3%. CDR3 size: 15 residues. V lost 6 bases and J 2 bases, leaving 16 bases between the germline ends. Germline V CDR1 and CDR2: MNHEY, SVGAGI. This receptor was identified in a young woman who had recovered from COVID-19. The rearrangement joins TRBV6-5 to TRBJ1-2; D ambiguous. Sequencing used PBMCs or T cells enriched from blood (not recorded which). The CDR3, as DNA: TGTGCCAGCAGCCCGTGGACGGGAGGAAACTATGGCTACACCTTC. It encodes CASSPWTGGNYGYTF.